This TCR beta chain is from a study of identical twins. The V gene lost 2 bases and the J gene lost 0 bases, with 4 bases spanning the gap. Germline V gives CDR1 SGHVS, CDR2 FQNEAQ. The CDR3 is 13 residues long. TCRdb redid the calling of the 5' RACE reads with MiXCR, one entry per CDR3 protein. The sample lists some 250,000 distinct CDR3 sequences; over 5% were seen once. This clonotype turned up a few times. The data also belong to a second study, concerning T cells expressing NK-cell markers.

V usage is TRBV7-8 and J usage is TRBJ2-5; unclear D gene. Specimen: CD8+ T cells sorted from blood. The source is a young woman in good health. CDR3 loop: CASSLHDQETQYF. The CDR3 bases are TGTGCCAGCAGCTTACACGACCAAGAGACCCAGTACTTC. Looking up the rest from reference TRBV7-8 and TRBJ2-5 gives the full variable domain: GAGVSQSPRYKVAKRGQDVALRCDPISGHVSLFWYQQALGQGPEFLTYFQNEAQLDKSGLPSDRFFAERPEGSVSTLKIQRTQQEDSAVYLCASSLHDQETQYFGPGTRLLVL.